Listed below are T cell receptor beta chains from one sample, sequenced in a study of regulatory T cells in long-lasting Graves disease. Each CDR3 protein is one row after TCRdb ran MiXCR on the multiplex PCR reads. In the table there are roughly 500,000 distinct CDR3 sequences, roughly 13% of which are singletons. These same records also appear under a second study, on T cells in Graves' hyperthyroidism and ophthalmopathy.

Specimen: peripheral blood mononuclear cells (PBMCs), collected at new diagnosis, from a patient treated with antithyroid drugs. Receptors originate from a man aged 25 to 45 with Graves disease. Both conserved end residues are part of each CDR3. D genes are given only for firm matches. A row's size may be missing; if present it is once, few, many or a size class.

J: TRBJ2-7; length: 16; size: .; D: TRBD2; V: TRBV3-1; DNA: TGTGCCAGCAGTCTAAATCAAGCGGGAGTAGGAAACGAGCAGTACTTC; CDR3: CASSLNQAGVGNEQYF
J: TRBJ1-6; length: 14; size: many; D: .; V: TRBV7-2; DNA: TGTGCCAGCAGCTTAAACTCGCGCGGGCCACCCCTCCACTTT; CDR3: CASSLNSRGPPLHF
J: TRBJ1-5; length: 14; size: many; D: TRBD1; V: TRBV6-1; DNA: TGTGCCAGCGGTCGGGACAGGGCCTATCAGCCCCAGCATTTT; CDR3: CASGRDRAYQPQHF
J: TRBJ2-3; length: 14; size: many; D: .; V: TRBV2; DNA: TGTGCCAGCAGTGCACAGGGAATTCGAGATACGCAGTATTTT; CDR3: CASSAQGIRDTQYF
J: TRBJ1-2; length: 19; size: many; D: TRBD1; V: TRBV28; DNA: TGTGCCAGCAGTTTACAACTAGGACAGGGGGCGCCGGAAAACTATGGCTACACCTTC; CDR3: CASSLQLGQGAPENYGYTF
J: TRBJ2-7; length: 15; size: .; D: .; V: TRBV12-3/TRBV12-4; DNA: TGTGCCAGCAGCCCTGGGGGGGGGCGCTTCTACGAGCAGTACTTC; CDR3: CASSPGGGRFYEQYF
J: TRBJ2-7; length: 12; size: many; D: .; V: TRBV7-8; DNA: TGTGCCAGCAGCCCAGCGGTGGACGAGCAGTACTTC; CDR3: CASSPAVDEQYF
J: TRBJ2-7; length: 13; size: .; D: TRBD1; V: TRBV27; DNA: TGTGCCAGCAGCGCCTCAGGGGGCAACGAGCAGTACTTC; CDR3: CASSASGGNEQYF
J: TRBJ2-5; length: 15; size: many; D: .; V: TRBV6-2/TRBV6-3; DNA: TGTGCCAGCAGTTACTCCCAGCGGGCACAAGAGACCCAGTACTTC; CDR3: CASSYSQRAQETQYF
J: TRBJ1-1; length: 14; size: many; D: .; V: TRBV27; DNA: TGTGCCAGCAAAAAGGCTGGCAGGGTCCCTGAAGCTTTCTTT; CDR3: CASKKAGRVPEAFF
J: TRBJ2-7; length: 14; size: many; D: TRBD1; V: TRBV2; DNA: TGTGCCATCCAACCGGGACAGGGATCCTACGAGCAGTACTTC; CDR3: CAIQPGQGSYEQYF
J: TRBJ2-2; length: 16; size: few; D: TRBD1; V: TRBV25-1; DNA: TGTGCCAGCAGTAAAACGACAGGGGTCAACACCGGGGAGCTGTTTTTT; CDR3: CASSKTTGVNTGELFF
J: TRBJ2-3; length: 13; size: few; D: .; V: TRBV7-2; DNA: TGTGCCAGCAGCTTCATTCTGGAAGGGACGCAGTATTTT; CDR3: CASSFILEGTQYF
J: TRBJ1-4; length: 15; size: many; D: TRBD1; V: TRBV7-9; DNA: TGTGCCAGCGACCAGGGGGGCCCTGGGTCTGAAAAACTGTTTTTT; CDR3: CASDQGGPGSEKLFF
J: TRBJ2-1; length: 11; size: many; D: .; V: TRBV2; DNA: TGTGCCAGCAGGTCGGCGGAGGAGCAGTTCTTC; CDR3: CASRSAEEQFF
J: TRBJ2-5; length: 15; size: many; D: TRBD1; V: TRBV12-3/TRBV12-4; DNA: TGTGCCAGCAGTTCACCCACAGGGACAGTAGAGACCCAGTACTTC; CDR3: CASSSPTGTVETQYF
J: TRBJ2-1; length: 18; size: .; D: TRBD2; V: TRBV5-4; DNA: TGTGCCAGCAGCTTGGGGGTGCAGGCAGCGGGAGCCGGGAATGAGCAGTTCTTC; CDR3: CASSLGVQAAGAGNEQFF
J: TRBJ2-7; length: 17; size: .; D: .; V: TRBV28; DNA: TGTGCCAGCAGCTTGTGGGCCTCCCAGGGTCCTCTGGGCGAGCAGTACTTC; CDR3: CASSLWASQGPLGEQYF
J: TRBJ1-4; length: 16; size: few; D: TRBD1; V: TRBV7-8; DNA: TGTGCCAGCAGCGCCGGACAGGGAGAAACTAATGAAAAACTGTTTTTT; CDR3: CASSAGQGETNEKLFF
J: TRBJ1-1; length: 14; size: many; D: TRBD1; V: TRBV28; DNA: TGTGCCAGCAGGAGGGACAGCATGAACACTGAAGCTTTCTTT; CDR3: CASRRDSMNTEAFF
J: TRBJ2-7; length: 14; size: many; D: .; V: TRBV5-1; DNA: TGCGCCAGCAGCCCGGACACCAACGCCTACGAGCAGTACTTC; CDR3: CASSPDTNAYEQYF